The TCR beta chain described here comes from a study of beta chain features in type 1 diabetes. This clone has more than one count but fewer than ten. This CDR3 has 15 amino acids. Per germline, CDR1 MGHRA and CDR2 YSYEKL. All of the isolated RNA was reverse transcribed, so expressed TCRB transcripts were sequenced. The assay was immunoSEQ multiplex PCR, and TCRdb's table has in-frame clones only and misses some. The sample contains under 900,000 clones, about a sixth of which appear only once. V gene TRBV4-1 combines with J gene TRBJ2-5; 11 positions match TRBD2. The DNA end is more similar to TRBJ2-7, so the J call may be wrong. The receptor comes from a woman between 18 and 29 years old in good health. The material sequenced was naive CD4+ T cells from blood. The CDR3 sequence is CASSPPGLADYEQYF. The CDR3 nucleotides are TGCGCCAGCAGCCCACCGGGACTAGCGGACTACGAGCAGTACTTC.